This T cell receptor beta chain is drawn from a study of blood T cell repertoires in COVID-19. Study in general: Nucleic acid was either cDNA or gDNA, and it came from T cells, B-cell-depleted T cells, or PBMCs.

The germline CDR1 and CDR2 sequences are LGHDT and YNNKEL (reference sequence). The CDR3 has 17 amino acids. With 1 base clipped from V and 5 bases from J, the junction kept 9 bases outside the gene matches. Here immunoSEQ multiplex PCR was the method, and the copy in TCRdb shows in-frame clones only, minus some. Altogether about 250,000 clones are present, about four fifths being singletons, with the ten largest covering about 3.6%. Those designated as exposed participants met a COVID-19 case within 2 weeks before study entry. This sequence joins TRBV3-1 (or the pseudogene TRBV3-2) and TRBJ2-1, with 9 bases that match TRBD2. Sequenced: PBMCs or T cells enriched from blood (not recorded which). The source is a woman in her thirties or forties who had been exposed to COVID-19. This CDR3 is CASSQGVAGGRNNEQFF. The CDR3 nucleotides read TGTGCCAGCAGCCAAGGCGTGGCGGGGGGGCGGAACAATGAGCAGTTCTTC.